A single sample is the source of the 25 T cell receptor beta chains below, sequenced in a study of blood T cell repertoires in COVID-19. Using immunoSEQ multiplex PCR, the repertoire was profiled, and TCRdb retains in-frame clones only, with some absent. The sample has about 360,000 clones; 75% to 90% are singletons. Sequenced input: peripheral blood. The receptors here all came from an older woman with COVID-19, enrolled during active disease.

V is TRBV5-5 and J is TRBJ2-7; 8 positions agree with TRBD1. V dropped 5 bases and J dropped 7; count of bases not matched to a gene: 8. Germline lookup yields CDR1 SGHKS and CDR2 YYEKEE (reference sequence). This CDR3 comprises 13 residues. Written as DNA, the CDR3 is TGTGCCAGCAGGTTGACAGGGGTATATGAGCAGTACTTC. It translates to CASRLTGVYEQYF.

The gene calls are TRBV2 and TRBJ1-2, with TRBD1 identical over 7 bases. Trimming took 6 bases from V and 7 from J; bases not matched to a gene: 17. Per the germline V gene, CDR1 is SNHLY and CDR2 is FYNNEI. The CDR3 contains 16 residues. CDR3 loop: CASSGLNPRQGGGYTF. CDR3 coding DNA: TGTGCCAGCAGCGGACTCAACCCTCGACAGGGCGGTGGCTACACCTTC.

The gene calls are TRBV30 and TRBJ2-5, with TRBD2 identical over 10 bases. After removal of 3 bases from V and 5 bases from J, the junction contained 3 bases not matched to a gene. The CDR3 has 13 amino acids. Germline CDR1 and CDR2: GTSNPN and SVGIG (reference sequence). CDR3 DNA sequence: TGTGCCTGGAGCTCTAGCGGGGGTGAGACCCAGTACTTC. Its translation is CAWSSSGGETQYF.

The chain is built from TRBV19 and TRBJ2-7; D perhaps matches TRBD2 (5 bases). CDR3 length equals 13 residues. From germline, CDR1 is LNHDA and CDR2 SQIVND (reference sequence). Trimming removed 3 bases from V and 6 bases from J, with 12 bases in between. Here the CDR3 reads CASSIPGMGEQYF. CDR3 bases: TGTGCCAGTAGTATCCCCGGGATGGGCGAGCAGTACTTC. Combining the CDR3 with reference TRBV19 and TRBJ2-7 gives the whole variable domain DGGITQSPKYLFRKEGQNVTLSCEQNLNHDAMYWYRQDPGQGLRLIYYSQIVNDFQKGDIAEGYSVSREKKESFPLTVTSAQKNPTAFYLCASSIPGMGEQYFGPGTRLTVT.

This clone was seen a single time. The V and J genes are TRBV4-2 and TRBJ2-3; 11 positions match TRBD2. J was trimmed by 6 bases and V by 1 base; bases with no gene match: 6. Germline assignment: CDR1 LGHNA and CDR2 YNFKEQ. CDR3 size: 16 residues. CDR3 in DNA: TGTGCCAGCAGCCAAGCAGGTAGCGGGGGGGCGGATACGCAGTATTTT. Amino acids: CASSQAGSGGADTQYF.

This clone was seen only a few times. The chain is built from TRBV7-6 and TRBJ1-2, with D perhaps matching TRBD1 (5 bases). With 5 bases removed from V and 0 bases from J, the gap between germline ends came to 13 bases. Germline V gene sequence: CDR1 SGHVS, CDR2 FNYEAQ. The CDR3 runs 15 residues. As DNA, the CDR3 is TGTGCCAGCAGCCCCGAGGCAGGGACTAACTATGGCTACACCTTC. Its protein product is CASSPEAGTNYGYTF.

The gene calls are TRBV9 and TRBJ1-4; D is possibly TRBD1 (6 bases). The length of the CDR3 is 15 residues. V lost 4 bases, J lost 5 bases, and 15 bases lay in between. Germline lookup yields CDR1 SGDLS and CDR2 YYNGEE. This CDR3 is CASSSPARGNEKLFF. The CDR3 DNA follows: TGTGCCAGCAGCTCTCCGGCTAGGGGGAATGAAAAACTGTTTTTT.

The chain uses TRBV5-1 and TRBJ1-6, with D uncertain. The CDR3 extends over 12 amino acids. Trimming cost V 7 bases and J 10 bases, with 12 bases left between them. The germline V gene encodes CDR1 SGHRS and CDR2 YFSETQ. The CDR3 spells CASSRERSPLHF. CDR3 nucleotide sequence: TGCGCCAGCTCAAGGGAGCGCTCACCCCTCCACTTT.

The rearrangement joins TRBV5-3 to TRBJ2-1; weak D call: TRBD2 (6 bases). TRBV5-3 is annotated as an ORF whose role is uncertain. Trimming took off 4 bases at V and 0 bases at J, with 14 bases between the two ends. This CDR3 spans 16 amino acids. CDR3 loop: CARSLGPGVSYNEQFF. DNA for the CDR3: TGTGCCAGAAGCCTAGGCCCGGGGGTCTCCTACAATGAGCAGTTCTTC.

This chain joins TRBV4-3 and TRBJ1-2, with unresolved D. With 0 bases removed from V and 7 bases from J, the gap between germline ends came to 9 bases. Per germline, CDR1 LGHNA and CDR2 YSLEER. CDR3 length: 13 amino acids. The CDR3 region has the DNA TGCGCCAGCAGCCAAGAGCGGGCAACTGGCTACACCTTC. Translated, it gives CASSQERATGYTF.

The chain carries TRBV9 and TRBJ2-7, with D maybe TRBD1 (5 bases). CDR1 and CDR2 from the germline V gene are SGDLS and YYNGEE. Trimming removed 3 bases at V and 0 bases at J, with 13 bases between. The CDR3 spans 15 residues. CDR3 nucleotides: TGTGCCAGCAGCGCAGGGTCTACGAGCTCCTACGAGCAGTACTTC. It specifies CASSAGSTSSYEQYF. The complete variable domain, with remaining parts taken from reference TRBV9 and TRBJ2-7, reads DSGVTQTPKHLITATGQRVTLRCSPRSGDLSVYWYQQSLDQGLQFLIQYYNGEERAKGNILERFSAQQFPDLHSELNLSSLELGDSALYFCASSAGSTSSYEQYFGPGTRLTVT.

The rearrangement links TRBV5-6 to TRBJ1-1; the D gene is possibly TRBD1 (5 bases). This CDR3 spans 14 amino acids. V lost 3 bases and J lost 1, with 10 bases in between. CDR1 and CDR2 from the germline V gene are SGHDT and YYEEEE. The CDR3 loop is CASSSITGNTEAFF. The CDR3 nucleotides are TGTGCCAGCAGCTCCATTACAGGGAACACTGAAGCTTTCTTT.

The chain has TRBV7-9 and TRBJ1-2; 9 bases are shared with TRBD1. This CDR3 spans 14 amino acids. J lost 7 bases, V lost 5 bases, and 8 bases had no gene match. Germline V lookup: CDR1 SEHNR, CDR2 FQNEAQ (reference sequence). The CDR3 sequence is CASSNGTGHVGYTF. The DNA for the CDR3 is TGTGCCAGCAGCAACGGGACAGGGCACGTTGGCTACACCTTC.

The chain joins TRBV30 to TRBJ1-6; no clear D gene. The CDR3 covers 18 residues. Between the trimmed V and J ends, which lost 0 bases and 0 bases, there was a span of 15 bases. Germline loops: CDR1 GTSNPN, CDR2 SVGIG (reference sequence). The CDR3 DNA is TGTGCCTGGAGTGTAACGGTTGCGTTTAGCTCCTATAATTCACCCCTCCACTTT. It translates to CAWSVTVAFSSYNSPLHF.

The chain has TRBV6-4 and TRBJ1-2; D perhaps matches TRBD1 (6 bases). The CDR3 runs to 15 residues. V lost 6 bases and J lost 7, with 21 bases in between. Germline V gene lookup returns CDR1 MRHNA and CDR2 SNTAGT. The CDR3 loop reads CASRASGTLRGGYTF. The DNA of the CDR3 is TGTGCCAGCAGGGCCTCCGGGACACTGAGAGGTGGCTACACCTTC.

Here the CDR3 DNA reads TGTGCCAGCAGTCCACAGGGCTGGAGCTCCTACGAGCAGTACTTC. This codes for CASSPQGWSSYEQYF. The chain employs TRBV6-2 or TRBV6-3 and TRBJ2-7; D may be TRBD1 (6 bases). The CDR3 contains 15 residues. Trimming left V 5 bases short and J 0 bases short, with 14 bases between. Per the germline V gene, CDR1 is MNHEY and CDR2 is SVGEGT.

This clone was seen once. The gene calls are TRBV6-5 and TRBJ2-7, with 7 bases aligning to TRBD1. The germline CDR1 and CDR2 sequences are MNHEY and SVGAGI. The CDR3 consists of 12 residues. Trimming cost V 6 bases and J 6 bases; bases outside gene matches: 5. The CDR3: CASSIDRVEQYF. CDR3 bases: TGTGCCAGCAGCATTGACAGGGTCGAGCAGTACTTC.

The chain combines TRBV7-8 with TRBJ2-5; D perhaps matches TRBD2 (6 bases). With 1 base removed from V and 4 bases from J, the gap between germline ends came to 16 bases. The germline V gene has CDR1 SGHVS and CDR2 FQNEAQ. The CDR3 spans 16 residues. CDR3 coding DNA: TGTGCCAGCAGCTTAGTACTAGCCGGTGAAGGAGAGACCCAGTACTTC. Encoded protein: CASSLVLAGEGETQYF.

The chain joins TRBV4-2 to TRBJ2-3; 9 bases agree with TRBD2. Looked up from germline, CDR1 is LGHNA and CDR2 is YNFKEQ. The CDR3 sequence is 16 residues long. The junction had 18 bases not matched to a gene; V was cut back by 11 bases and J by 6 bases. This CDR3 is CAGGAGGGAGTDTQYF. The DNA of the CDR3 is TGTGCCGGAGGGGCTGGCGGGGGGGCCGGGACGGATACGCAGTATTTT.

A single count supports this clone. This chain uses TRBV7-8 with TRBJ2-2, with D perhaps TRBD1 (5 bases). The germline V gene encodes CDR1 SGHVS and CDR2 FQNEAQ. The germline V and J ends were trimmed by 4 bases and 3 bases, with 12 bases remaining between them. This CDR3 comprises 15 residues. Here the CDR3 reads CASSSWQGDTGELFF. The CDR3 DNA sequence: TGTGCCAGCAGCTCTTGGCAGGGTGACACCGGGGAGCTGTTTTTT.

The chain uses TRBV7-2 and TRBJ1-2; D unclear. CDR1 and CDR2 from the germline V gene are SGHTA and FQGNSA. V was pared by 3 bases and J by 3 bases, with 8 bases between. The CDR3 is 13 amino acids. The CDR3 region is CASSFSEDYGYTF. The DNA of the CDR3 is TGTGCCAGCAGCTTCTCTGAGGACTATGGCTACACCTTC.

This rearrangement joins TRBV5-1 to TRBJ1-2, with D perhaps TRBD1 (5 bases). V lost 3 bases and J lost 6, with 9 bases in between. The germline V gene encodes CDR1 SGHRS and CDR2 YFSETQ. The CDR3 runs to 12 residues. CDR3 in DNA: TGCGCCAGCAGCTCGACAGTAGATGGCTACACCTTC. It translates to CASSSTVDGYTF.

V and J are TRBV6-6 and TRBJ1-2, with 12 bases lining up with TRBD1. The CDR3 consists of 14 residues. V lost 5 bases to trimming and J lost 8 bases; unmatched junction nucleotides: 6. In germline, CDR1 is MNHNY, CDR2 SVGAGI (reference sequence). In DNA, the CDR3 is TGTGCCAGCAGTCTGGGACAGGGGGCGCGGGGCTACACCTTC. Translating it yields CASSLGQGARGYTF.

V and J are TRBV5-4 and TRBJ2-2, with 10 bases that match TRBD1. Germline values: CDR1 SGHNT, CDR2 YYREEE (reference sequence). The ends lost 4 bases at V and 5 bases at J; junction bases unmatched: 5. This CDR3 region has 15 residues. The CDR3 nucleotides are TGTGCCAGCAGCACCGGGACAGGGGATACCGGGGAGCTGTTTTTT. Translating gives CASSTGTGDTGELFF.

This rearrangement joins TRBV7-3 to TRBJ2-5; 8 nucleotides match TRBD1. V trimming: 2 bases; J trimming: 3 bases; junction bases outside the gene matches: 2. In germline, CDR1 is SGHTA, CDR2 FQGTGA. The CDR3 contains 14 residues. CDR3 protein: CASSLEGQEETQYF. The CDR3 DNA is TGTGCCAGCAGCTTAGAGGGACAGGAAGAGACCCAGTACTTC.